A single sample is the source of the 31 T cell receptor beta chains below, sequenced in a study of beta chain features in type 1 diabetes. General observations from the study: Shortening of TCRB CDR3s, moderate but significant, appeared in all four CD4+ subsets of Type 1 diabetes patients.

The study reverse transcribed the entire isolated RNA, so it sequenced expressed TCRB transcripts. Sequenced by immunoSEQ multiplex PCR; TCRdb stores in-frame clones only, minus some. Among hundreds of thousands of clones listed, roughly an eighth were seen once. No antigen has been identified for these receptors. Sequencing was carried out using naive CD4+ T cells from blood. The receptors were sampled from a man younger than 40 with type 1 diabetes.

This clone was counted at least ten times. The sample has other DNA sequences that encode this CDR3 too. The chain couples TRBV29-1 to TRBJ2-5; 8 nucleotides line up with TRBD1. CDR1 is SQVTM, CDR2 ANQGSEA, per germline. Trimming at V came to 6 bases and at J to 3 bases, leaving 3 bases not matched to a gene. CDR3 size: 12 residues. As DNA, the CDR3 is TGCAGCGTCCTGACAGGGGAAGAGACCCAGTACTTC. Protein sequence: CSVLTGEETQYF.

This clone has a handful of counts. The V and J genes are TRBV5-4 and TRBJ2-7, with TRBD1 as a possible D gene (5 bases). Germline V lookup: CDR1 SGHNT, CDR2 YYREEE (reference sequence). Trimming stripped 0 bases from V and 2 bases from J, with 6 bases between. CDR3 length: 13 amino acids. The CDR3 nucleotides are TGTGCCAGCAGCTTGGACAGGACCTACGAGCAGTACTTC. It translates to CASSLDRTYEQYF.

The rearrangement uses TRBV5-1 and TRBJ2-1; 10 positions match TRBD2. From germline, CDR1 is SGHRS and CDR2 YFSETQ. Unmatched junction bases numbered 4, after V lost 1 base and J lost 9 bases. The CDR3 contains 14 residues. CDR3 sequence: CASSLTSGISEQFF. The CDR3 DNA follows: TGCGCCAGCAGCTTGACTAGCGGGATCAGTGAGCAGTTCTTC.

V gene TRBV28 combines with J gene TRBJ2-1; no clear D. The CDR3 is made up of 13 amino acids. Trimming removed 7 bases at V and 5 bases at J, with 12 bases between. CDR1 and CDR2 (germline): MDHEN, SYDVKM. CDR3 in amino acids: CASTPQYNNEQFF. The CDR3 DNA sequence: TGTGCCAGCACCCCGCAGTACAACAATGAGCAGTTCTTC.

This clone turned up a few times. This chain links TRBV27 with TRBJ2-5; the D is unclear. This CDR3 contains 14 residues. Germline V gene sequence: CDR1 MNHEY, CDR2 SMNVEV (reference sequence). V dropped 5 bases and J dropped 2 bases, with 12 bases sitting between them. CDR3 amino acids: CASSELPRQETQYF. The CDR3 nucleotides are TGTGCCAGCAGTGAACTGCCCCGACAAGAGACCCAGTACTTC.

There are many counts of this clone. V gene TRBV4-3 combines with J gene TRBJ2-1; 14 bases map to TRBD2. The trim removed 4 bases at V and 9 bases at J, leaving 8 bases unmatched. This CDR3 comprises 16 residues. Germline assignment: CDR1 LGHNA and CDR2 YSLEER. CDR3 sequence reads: CASSPGLAGAQGEQFF. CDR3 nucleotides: TGCGCCAGCAGCCCGGGACTAGCGGGAGCCCAGGGTGAGCAGTTCTTC.

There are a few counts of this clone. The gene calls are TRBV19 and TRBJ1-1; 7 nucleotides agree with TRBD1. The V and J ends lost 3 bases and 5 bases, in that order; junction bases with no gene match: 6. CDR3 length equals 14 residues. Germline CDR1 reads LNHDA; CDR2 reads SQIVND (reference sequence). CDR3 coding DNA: TGTGCCAGTAGTATCGACAGGGCGGTAACTGAAGCTTTCTTT. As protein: CASSIDRAVTEAFF. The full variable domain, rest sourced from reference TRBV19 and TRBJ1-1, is DGGITQSPKYLFRKEGQNVTLSCEQNLNHDAMYWYRQDPGQGLRLIYYSQIVNDFQKGDIAEGYSVSREKKESFPLTVTSAQKNPTAFYLCASSIDRAVTEAFFGQGTRLTVV.

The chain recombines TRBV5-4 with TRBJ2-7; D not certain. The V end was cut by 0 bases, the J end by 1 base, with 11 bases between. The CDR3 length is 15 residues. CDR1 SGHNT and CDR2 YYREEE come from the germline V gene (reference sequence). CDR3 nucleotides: TGTGCCAGCAGCTTGGTCGGTACTCAATCCTACGAGCAGTACTTC. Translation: CASSLVGTQSYEQYF.

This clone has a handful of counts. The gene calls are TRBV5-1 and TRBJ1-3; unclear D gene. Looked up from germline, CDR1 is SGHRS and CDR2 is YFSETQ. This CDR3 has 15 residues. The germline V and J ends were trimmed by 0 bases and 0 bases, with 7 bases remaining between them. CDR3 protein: CASSLDLSSGNTIYF. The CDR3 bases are TGCGCCAGCAGCTTGGATCTGAGCTCTGGAAACACCATATATTTT.

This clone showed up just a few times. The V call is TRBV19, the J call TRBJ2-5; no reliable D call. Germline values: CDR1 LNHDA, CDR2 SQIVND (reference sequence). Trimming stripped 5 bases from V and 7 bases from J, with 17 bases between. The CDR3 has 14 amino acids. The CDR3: CASSLESPAGTQYF. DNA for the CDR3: TGTGCCAGTAGTCTGGAAAGCCCGGCAGGGACCCAGTACTTC.

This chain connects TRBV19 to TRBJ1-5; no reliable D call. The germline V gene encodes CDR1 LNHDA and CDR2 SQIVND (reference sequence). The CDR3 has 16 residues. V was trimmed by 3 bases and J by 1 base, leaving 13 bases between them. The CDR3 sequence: CASSIRRGWSNQPQHF. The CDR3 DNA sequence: TGTGCCAGTAGTATCCGTCGAGGTTGGAGCAATCAGCCCCAGCATTTT.

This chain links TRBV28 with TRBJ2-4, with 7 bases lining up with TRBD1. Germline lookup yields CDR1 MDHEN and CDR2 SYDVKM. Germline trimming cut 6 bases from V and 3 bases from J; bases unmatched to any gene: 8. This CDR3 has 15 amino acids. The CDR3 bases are TGTGCCAGCAGCCCGGGACAGCTAGTCAAAAACATTCAGTACTTC. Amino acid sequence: CASSPGQLVKNIQYF.

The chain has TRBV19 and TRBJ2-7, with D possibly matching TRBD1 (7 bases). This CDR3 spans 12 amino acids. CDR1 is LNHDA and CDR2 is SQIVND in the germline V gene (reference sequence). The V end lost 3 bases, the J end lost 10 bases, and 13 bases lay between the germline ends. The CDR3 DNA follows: TGTGCCAGTAGTATGGGGGGACAGCCACAGTACTTC. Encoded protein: CASSMGGQPQYF.

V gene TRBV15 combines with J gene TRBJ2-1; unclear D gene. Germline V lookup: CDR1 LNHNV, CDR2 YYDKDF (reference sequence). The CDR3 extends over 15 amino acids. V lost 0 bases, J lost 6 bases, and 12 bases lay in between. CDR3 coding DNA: TGTGCCACCAGCAGAGATCCTTACAGTGTCAATGAGCAGTTCTTC. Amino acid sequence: CATSRDPYSVNEQFF.

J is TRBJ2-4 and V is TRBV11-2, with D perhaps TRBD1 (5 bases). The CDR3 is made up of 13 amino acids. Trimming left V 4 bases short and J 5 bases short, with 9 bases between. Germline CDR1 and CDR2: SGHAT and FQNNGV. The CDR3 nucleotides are TGTGCCAGCAGCTCAATCAGGGAAAACATTCAGTACTTC. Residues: CASSSIRENIQYF.

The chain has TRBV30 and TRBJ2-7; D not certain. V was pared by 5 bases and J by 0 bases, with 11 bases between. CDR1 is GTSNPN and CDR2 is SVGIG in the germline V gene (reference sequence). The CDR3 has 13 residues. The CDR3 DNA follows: TGTGCCTGGGAGCGCTTGAGCTCCTACGAGCAGTACTTC. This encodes CAWERLSSYEQYF.

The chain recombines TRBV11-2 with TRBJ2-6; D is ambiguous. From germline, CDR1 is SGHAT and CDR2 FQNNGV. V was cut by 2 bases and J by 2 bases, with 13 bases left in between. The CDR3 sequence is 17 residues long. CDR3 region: CASSLSLVTTGANVLTF. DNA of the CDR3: TGTGCCAGCAGCTTAAGTTTAGTTACGACTGGGGCCAACGTCCTGACTTTC.

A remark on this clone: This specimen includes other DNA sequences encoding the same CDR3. CDR3 in amino acids: CASSLEGGSYNEQFF. The CDR3 DNA reads as TGCGCCAGCAGCTTGGAAGGGGGTTCCTACAATGAGCAGTTCTTC. The gene calls are TRBV5-1 and TRBJ2-1, with a weak D call TRBD1 (6 bases). This CDR3 spans 15 amino acids. Trimming stripped 0 bases from V and 1 base from J, with 8 bases between. Germline CDR1 reads SGHRS; CDR2 reads YFSETQ.

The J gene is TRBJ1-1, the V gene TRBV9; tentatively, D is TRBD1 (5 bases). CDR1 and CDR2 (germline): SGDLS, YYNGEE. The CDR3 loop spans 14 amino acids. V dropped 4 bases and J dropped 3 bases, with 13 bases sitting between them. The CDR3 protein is CASSLGGRDTEAFF. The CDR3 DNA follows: TGTGCCAGCAGCCTGGGGGGGAGGGACACTGAAGCTTTCTTT. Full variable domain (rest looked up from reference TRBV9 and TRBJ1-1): DSGVTQTPKHLITATGQRVTLRCSPRSGDLSVYWYQQSLDQGLQFLIQYYNGEERAKGNILERFSAQQFPDLHSELNLSSLELGDSALYFCASSLGGRDTEAFFGQGTRLTVV.

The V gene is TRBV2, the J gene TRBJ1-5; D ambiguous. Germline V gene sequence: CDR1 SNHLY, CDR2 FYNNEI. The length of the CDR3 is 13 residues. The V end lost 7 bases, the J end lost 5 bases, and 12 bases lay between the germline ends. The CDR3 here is CASNYGLDQPQHF. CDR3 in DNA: TGTGCCAGCAATTACGGGTTAGATCAGCCCCAGCATTTT. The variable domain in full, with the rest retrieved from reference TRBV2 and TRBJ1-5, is EPEVTQTPSHQVTQMGQEVILRCVPISNHLYFYWYRQILGQKVEFLVSFYNNEISEKSEIFDDQFSVERPDGSNFTLKIRSTKLEDSAMYFCASNYGLDQPQHFGDGTRLSIL.

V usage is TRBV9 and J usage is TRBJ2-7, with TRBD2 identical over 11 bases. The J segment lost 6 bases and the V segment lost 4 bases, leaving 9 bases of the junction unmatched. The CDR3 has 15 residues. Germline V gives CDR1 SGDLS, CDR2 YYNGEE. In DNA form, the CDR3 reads TGTGCCAGCAGCTCCTTAGCGGGAGGGCCACGCGAGCAGTACTTC. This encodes CASSSLAGGPREQYF.

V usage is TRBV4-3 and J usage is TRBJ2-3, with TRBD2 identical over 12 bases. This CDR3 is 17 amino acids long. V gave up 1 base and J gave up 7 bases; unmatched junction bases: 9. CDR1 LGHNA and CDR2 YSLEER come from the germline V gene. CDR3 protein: CASSQASGRAGWNTQYF. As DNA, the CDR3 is TGCGCCAGCAGCCAAGCTAGCGGGAGGGCCGGTTGGAATACGCAGTATTTT.

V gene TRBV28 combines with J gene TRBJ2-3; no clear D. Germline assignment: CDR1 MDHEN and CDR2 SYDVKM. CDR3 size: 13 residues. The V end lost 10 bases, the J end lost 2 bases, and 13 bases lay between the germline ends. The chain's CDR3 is CATSDQVTDTQYF. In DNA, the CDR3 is TGTGCCACCTCAGACCAGGTCACAGATACGCAGTATTTT. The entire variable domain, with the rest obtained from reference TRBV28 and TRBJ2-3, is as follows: DVKVTQSSRYLVKRTGEKVFLECVQDMDHENMFWYRQDPGLGLRLIYFSYDVKMKEKGDIPEGYSVSREKKERFSLILESASTNQTSMYLCATSDQVTDTQYFGPGTRLTVL.

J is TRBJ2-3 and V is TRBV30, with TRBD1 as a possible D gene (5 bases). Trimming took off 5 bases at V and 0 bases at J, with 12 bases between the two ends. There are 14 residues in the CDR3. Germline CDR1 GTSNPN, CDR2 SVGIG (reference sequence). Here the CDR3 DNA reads TGTGCCTGGGAGCCAGGGCCTAGCACAGATACGCAGTATTTT. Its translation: CAWEPGPSTDTQYF.

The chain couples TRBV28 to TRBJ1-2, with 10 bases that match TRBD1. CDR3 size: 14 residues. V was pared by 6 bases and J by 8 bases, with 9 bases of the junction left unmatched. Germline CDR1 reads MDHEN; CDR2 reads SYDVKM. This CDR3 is CASSPGDRGRGYTF. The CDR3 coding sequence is TGTGCCAGCAGCCCAGGGGACAGGGGCCGGGGCTACACCTTC.

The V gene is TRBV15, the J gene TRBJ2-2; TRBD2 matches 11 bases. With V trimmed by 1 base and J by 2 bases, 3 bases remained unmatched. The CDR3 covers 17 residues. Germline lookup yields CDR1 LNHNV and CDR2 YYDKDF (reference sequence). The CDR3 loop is CATSRVGTSGNTGELFF. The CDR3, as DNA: TGTGCCACCAGCAGAGTCGGGACTAGCGGAAACACCGGGGAGCTGTTTTTT.

CDR3 nucleotide sequence: TGCAGCGCCAGTGGGACTAGCGGGGCCCCATACAATGAGCAGTTCTTC. Its protein is CSASGTSGAPYNEQFF. This sequence joins TRBV29-1 and TRBJ2-1; 13 bases are shared with TRBD2. Germline CDR1 is SQVTM and CDR2 is ANQGSEA. The length of the CDR3 is 16 residues. Losses at the gene ends were 7 bases for V and 4 bases for J; bases not matched to a gene: 10.

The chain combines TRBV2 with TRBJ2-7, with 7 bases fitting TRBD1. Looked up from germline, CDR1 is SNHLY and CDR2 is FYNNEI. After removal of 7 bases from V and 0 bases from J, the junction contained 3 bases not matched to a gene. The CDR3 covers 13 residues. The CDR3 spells CASTRTGSYEQYF. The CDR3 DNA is TGTGCCAGCACCAGGACAGGCTCCTACGAGCAGTACTTC.

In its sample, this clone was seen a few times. This chain's CDR3 is CASSPEEQRGGYTF. The CDR3, as DNA: TGTGCCAGTAGTCCGGAGGAGCAGCGGGGTGGCTACACCTTC. V usage is TRBV19 and J usage is TRBJ1-2; D uncertain. The CDR3 covers 14 residues. V was clipped by 5 bases and J by 7 bases, with 17 bases between them. In germline, CDR1 is LNHDA, CDR2 SQIVND (reference sequence).

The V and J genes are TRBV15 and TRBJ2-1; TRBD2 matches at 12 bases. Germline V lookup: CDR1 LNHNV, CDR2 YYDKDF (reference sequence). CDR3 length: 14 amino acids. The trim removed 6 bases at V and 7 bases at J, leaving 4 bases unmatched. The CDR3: CATRRTSGTNEQFF. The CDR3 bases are TGTGCCACCAGGCGGACTAGCGGGACGAATGAGCAGTTCTTC.

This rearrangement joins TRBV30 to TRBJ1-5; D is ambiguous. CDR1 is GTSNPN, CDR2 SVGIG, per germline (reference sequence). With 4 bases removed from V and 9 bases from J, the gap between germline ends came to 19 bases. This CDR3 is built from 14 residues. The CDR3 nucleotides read TGTGCCTGGACCTCTCGGAGCGGTCCGGGGCCCCAGCATTTT. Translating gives CAWTSRSGPGPQHF.